A single sample is the source of the 23 T cell receptor beta chains below, sequenced in a study. TCRdb re-analysed the RT-PCR reads in MiXCR, keeping a single row per CDR3 protein. Here the sample spans about 700,000 distinct CDR3 sequences, 13% to 15% being singletons. Sequenced: memory CD4+ T cells from blood. The receptor set was obtained from a female donor in good health, serving as a healthy control.

This clonotype came up a few times. V usage is TRBV12-3 or TRBV12-4 and J usage is TRBJ1-1; unclear D gene. V lost 6 bases and J lost 2, with 7 bases in between. CDR3 length equals 12 residues. The CDR3 loop reads CASRSLNTEAFF. Here the CDR3 DNA reads TGTGCCAGCAGATCCCTAAACACTGAAGCTTTCTTT.

V usage is TRBV5-4 and J usage is TRBJ1-6; TRBD1 might be the D (5 bases). The ends were cut back, 3 bases at V and 7 bases at J, with 11 bases in the middle. The CDR3 is made up of 14 amino acids. Germline V gene sequence: CDR1 SGHNT, CDR2 YYREEE (reference sequence). The DNA of the CDR3 is TGTGCCAGCAGCTGGGACGGCTGGAATTCACCCCTCCACTTT. Translation: CASSWDGWNSPLHF. Full variable domain (missing parts from reference TRBV5-4 and TRBJ1-6): ETGVTQSPTHLIKTRGQQVTLRCSSQSGHNTVSWYQQALGQGPQFIFQYYREEENGRGNFPPRFSGLQFPNYSSELNVNALELDDSALYLCASSWDGWNSPLHFGNGTRLTVT.

The CDR3 protein is CASRGQGFTEAFF. The CDR3 DNA is TGTGCCAGCAGAGGACAGGGATTCACTGAAGCTTTCTTT. The chain carries TRBV28 and TRBJ1-1, with 8 bases identical to TRBD1. The CDR3 is made up of 13 amino acids. Germline trimming cut 6 bases from V and 4 bases from J; bases unmatched to any gene: 4. From germline, CDR1 is MDHEN and CDR2 SYDVKM.

This chain joins TRBV11-2 and TRBJ2-2; 15 positions agree with TRBD2. V lost 2 bases and J lost 5; bases outside the gene matches: 9. The CDR3 runs 19 residues. The V gene's germline CDR1 is SGHAT and CDR2 FQNNGV. CDR3 bases: TGTGCCAGCAGCTTAACCGGACTAGCGGGAGGGACAGGGACCGGGGAGCTGTTTTTT. Translation: CASSLTGLAGGTGTGELFF.

This clonotype was counted between two and nine times. The rearrangement links TRBV30 to TRBJ2-5; no definite D call. The CDR3 is made up of 13 amino acids. Per germline, CDR1 GTSNPN and CDR2 SVGIG (reference sequence). V was shortened by 0 bases and J by 5 bases, with 10 bases between the two germline ends. CDR3 in amino acids: CAWSVERRETQYF. For the CDR3, the DNA is TGTGCCTGGAGTGTAGAACGACGGGAGACCCAGTACTTC. The full variable domain, with the rest looked up from reference TRBV30 and TRBJ2-5, is SQTIHQWPATLVQPVGSPLSLECTVEGTSNPNLYWYRQAAGRGLQLLFYSVGIGQISSEVPQNLSASRPQDRQFILSSKKLLLSDSGFYLCAWSVERRETQYFGPGTRLLVL.

The V and J genes are TRBV28 and TRBJ2-5; no clear D. V lost 4 bases and J 3 bases, leaving 6 bases between the germline ends. This CDR3 has 12 amino acids. From germline, CDR1 is MDHEN and CDR2 SYDVKM. The CDR3: CASSSRKETQYF. The DNA of the CDR3 is TGTGCCAGCAGTTCTAGAAAAGAGACCCAGTACTTC.

This clonotype was found a few times. The chain employs TRBV20-1 and TRBJ2-1; TRBD2 might be the D (6 bases). The germline CDR1 and CDR2 sequences are DFQATT and SNEGSKA (reference sequence). Trimming took off 6 bases at V and 9 bases at J, with 18 bases between the two ends. The CDR3 sequence is 13 residues long. CDR3 amino acids: CSAQTREGSEQFF. The DNA of the CDR3 is TGCAGTGCCCAGACTAGAGAGGGGAGTGAGCAGTTCTTC.

In the case of this clonotype: Given a much more abundant clone one base away, this may be a read error. The chain uses TRBV20-1 and TRBJ2-5, with D unclear. The better agreement between TRBJ2-1 and the DNA end casts doubt on the J call. There are 12 residues in the CDR3. Germline assignment: CDR1 DFQATT and CDR2 SNEGSKA (reference sequence). CDR3 DNA sequence: TGCAGTGCTAGAGAAGTCCAAGAGACCCAGTTCTTC. Translating it yields CSAREVQETQFF.

In nucleotides, the CDR3 is TGTGCCAGCATCTTGACAGGGGGCCTCTCTAACTATGGCTACACCTTC. It specifies CASILTGGLSNYGYTF. The chain carries TRBV6-1 and TRBJ1-2; 10 nucleotides match TRBD1. The junction had 8 bases not matched to a gene; V was cut back by 7 bases and J by 0 bases. The germline CDR1 and CDR2 sequences are MNHNS and SASEGT. The CDR3 spans 16 residues.

The chain combines TRBV4-3 with TRBJ2-7; TRBD2 agrees at 14 bases. The CDR3 runs 16 residues. V lost 3 bases to trimming and J lost 9 bases; unmatched junction nucleotides: 10. Per germline, CDR1 LGHNA and CDR2 YSLEER. CDR3 loop: CASSQRLAGGPVGQYF. The CDR3 DNA reads as TGCGCCAGCAGCCAGAGACTAGCGGGAGGGCCTGTAGGGCAGTACTTC.

The table lists this clonotype with many counts. The rearrangement joins TRBV5-6 to TRBJ1-2, with 9 bases matching TRBD1. J lost 5 bases, V lost 4 bases, and 12 bases had no gene match. This CDR3 is 16 amino acids long. The germline V gene encodes CDR1 SGHDT and CDR2 YYEEEE. CDR3: CASSIGQGTSFYGYTF. In DNA, the CDR3 is TGTGCCAGCAGCATCGGACAGGGGACTTCTTTTTATGGCTACACCTTC.

This clonotype was seen at least ten times. The genes are TRBV7-8 and TRBJ2-7; possible D gene TRBD1, 6 bases. Trimming pared 7 bases from V and 1 base from J, leaving 17 bases between. Per germline, CDR1 SGHVS and CDR2 FQNEAQ. The CDR3 covers 15 residues. The CDR3 here is CASKHDRTASYEQYF. For the CDR3, the DNA is TGTGCCAGCAAGCATGACAGGACGGCTTCCTACGAGCAGTACTTC.

V usage is TRBV2 and J usage is TRBJ2-3; TRBD2 agrees at 13 bases. CDR1 and CDR2 (germline): SNHLY, FYNNEI. CDR3 length: 18 amino acids. J was trimmed by 2 bases and V by 4 bases; bases with no gene match: 9. Here the CDR3 DNA reads TGTGCCAGCAGTGGGACTAGCGGGAGAAGGGGGTACACAGATACGCAGTATTTT. It encodes CASSGTSGRRGYTDTQYF.

This clonotype was counted many times. CDR3 in DNA: TGTGCCAGCAGTTTAGAGGCGGGAGTTGGATATGAGCAGTTCTTC. Amino acid sequence: CASSLEAGVGYEQFF. V and J are TRBV12-3 or TRBV12-4 and TRBJ2-1, with 7 bases identical to TRBD2. With V trimmed by 1 base and J by 8 bases, 8 bases remained unmatched. The CDR3 length is 15 residues.

There are a few counts of this clonotype. The chain has TRBV5-5 and TRBJ2-6; 9 bases map to TRBD1. The CDR3 is 18 amino acids. Germline loops: CDR1 SGHKS, CDR2 YYEKEE (reference sequence). The junction had 8 bases not matched to a gene; V was cut back by 4 bases and J by 0 bases. The DNA of the CDR3 is TGTGCCAGCAGCCACCGGGACAGGGTTTTCTCTGGGGCCAACGTCCTGACTTTC. Translating it yields CASSHRDRVFSGANVLTF.

The sample holds a few counts of this clonotype. The gene calls are TRBV20-1 and TRBJ1-6, with 8 bases identical to TRBD1. The CDR3 spans 15 residues. Unmatched junction bases numbered 7, after V lost 4 bases and J lost 5 bases. CDR1 DFQATT and CDR2 SNEGSKA come from the germline V gene (reference sequence). This CDR3 reads CSATATGVDNSPLHF. The DNA for the CDR3 is TGCAGTGCTACAGCGACAGGGGTAGATAATTCACCCCTCCACTTT.

This clonotype was counted only a few times. The chain combines TRBV9 with TRBJ2-3; 7 nucleotides align to TRBD2. This CDR3 comprises 17 residues. V lost 3 bases and J lost 3; bases outside the gene matches: 13. Germline-derived CDR1 and CDR2 are SGDLS and YYNGEE. The CDR3 sequence is CASSAPSGEVRTDTQYF. DNA for the CDR3: TGTGCCAGCAGCGCACCTAGCGGAGAGGTTAGAACAGATACGCAGTATTTT.

The sample holds a few counts of this clonotype. This rearrangement joins TRBV5-1 to TRBJ1-3; D gene unclear. CDR1 and CDR2 (germline): SGHRS, YFSETQ. The CDR3 loop spans 15 amino acids. The V gene lost 0 bases and the J gene lost 1 base, with 8 bases spanning the gap. The CDR3 region has the DNA TGCGCCAGCAGCTTGGATCTTACGTCTGGAAACACCATATATTTT. It yields the protein CASSLDLTSGNTIYF.

At least ten counts were recorded for this clonotype. V and J are TRBV6-5 and TRBJ2-1; TRBD1 matches at 9 bases. The ends lost 0 bases at V and 5 bases at J; junction bases unmatched: 8. The CDR3 contains 17 residues. From germline, CDR1 is MNHEY and CDR2 SVGAGI. CDR3 in DNA: TGTGCCAGCAGTTACTCGACAGGGACAGGGTTCGACAATGAGCAGTTCTTC. Translated: CASSYSTGTGFDNEQFF.

This clonotype has ten or more counts. The chain links TRBV10-3 to TRBJ2-2, with 8 bases that match TRBD2. Germline values: CDR1 ENHRY, CDR2 SYGVKD. Unmatched junction bases numbered 18, after V lost 10 bases and J lost 5 bases. The CDR3 contains 17 residues. This CDR3 reads CATKNGAGGPETGELFF. The CDR3 bases are TGTGCCACCAAAAATGGGGCGGGAGGACCAGAGACCGGGGAGCTGTTTTTT.

The chain uses TRBV28 and TRBJ2-1; 8 nucleotides match TRBD2. This CDR3 has 17 amino acids. Germline V gives CDR1 MDHEN, CDR2 SYDVKM. V was pared by 2 bases and J by 6 bases, with 12 bases of the junction left unmatched. DNA for the CDR3: TGTGCCAGCAGTTTAGGCCCTAAAAGCGGGAGATTCAATGAGCAGTTCTTC. Translated, it gives CASSLGPKSGRFNEQFF.

This chain uses TRBV24-1 with TRBJ2-2, with a tentative D call TRBD2 (6 bases). The CDR3 contains 14 residues. CDR1 and CDR2 (germline): KGHDR, SFDVKD. V lost 12 bases, J lost 5 bases, and 18 bases lay in between. The CDR3 bases are TGTGCCTCTCAGGCCCCCGGGGGTACCGGGGAGCTGTTTTTT. Protein product: CASQAPGGTGELFF.

The gene calls are TRBV14 and TRBJ2-2; D is ambiguous. Germline loops: CDR1 SGHDN, CDR2 FVKESK. V lost 3 bases and J lost 6, with 14 bases in between. CDR3 length: 15 amino acids. The CDR3 is CASSQTAPLAGELFF. The CDR3 DNA reads TGTGCCAGCAGCCAGACCGCCCCTCTAGCCGGGGAGCTGTTTTTT.